The 26 T cell receptor beta chains given below trace back to one sample, sequenced in a study of blood T cell repertoires in COVID-19. This table comes from immunoSEQ multiplex PCR, and its TCRdb copy is limited to in-frame clones, with some not included. The data show approximately 170,000 clones, about four fifths seen once. The sequenced sample was peripheral blood. These receptors were collected from a man between 60 and 75 years old with active or convalescent COVID-19.

J is TRBJ1-3 and V is TRBV3-1 (or the pseudogene TRBV3-2); D unclear. Trimming stripped 1 base from V and 0 bases from J, with 7 bases between. Germline CDR1 LGHDT, CDR2 YNNKEL (reference sequence). The CDR3 covers 15 residues. Written as DNA, the CDR3 is TGTGCCAGCAGCCAAGTCAGGCTCTCTGGAAACACCATATATTTT. This codes for CASSQVRLSGNTIYF.

This chain uses TRBV11-3 with TRBJ2-1; 13 bases fit TRBD2. Germline V gives CDR1 SGHNT, CDR2 YENEEA. The CDR3 is made up of 19 amino acids. J lost 1 base, V lost 6 bases, and 12 bases had no gene match. The CDR3 DNA reads as TGTGCCAGCAGGCCACGACTAGCGGGAGGTTTTGGGTCCTACAATGAGCAGTTCTTC. It encodes CASRPRLAGGFGSYNEQFF. Full variable domain (remainder filled in from reference TRBV11-3 and TRBJ2-1): EAGVVQSPRYKIIEKKQPVAFWCNPISGHNTLYWYLQNLGQGPELLIRYENEEAVDDSQLPKDRFSAERLKGVDSTLKIQPAELGDSAVYLCASRPRLAGGFGSYNEQFFGPGTRLTVL.

This rearrangement joins TRBV7-6 to TRBJ2-1, with 8 bases identical to TRBD2. Trimming took 5 bases from V and 5 from J; bases not matched to a gene: 14. Germline V lookup: CDR1 SGHVS, CDR2 FNYEAQ. The CDR3 contains 17 residues. The CDR3 loop is CASSRRGGGRRDNEQFF. In DNA form, the CDR3 reads TGTGCCAGCAGCCGCCGTGGGGGCGGGAGGAGGGACAATGAGCAGTTCTTC.

J is TRBJ2-1 and V is TRBV28; 9 bases align to TRBD2. There are 17 residues in the CDR3. V shed 6 bases and J 6 bases; nucleotides not matched to a gene: 15. Per the germline V gene, CDR1 is MDHEN and CDR2 is SYDVKM. As DNA, the CDR3 is TGTGCCAGCAGGGGCGGGGGGGGCCCCTACCTCGGCAATGAGCAGTTCTTC. It codes for CASRGGGGPYLGNEQFF.

This clone showed up just a few times. V and J are TRBV2 and TRBJ1-5; 8 bases align to TRBD1. V was clipped by 6 bases and J by 6 bases; unmatched bases: 7. Germline values: CDR1 SNHLY, CDR2 FYNNEI. CDR3 size: 14 residues. The CDR3 sequence is CASRGDRGSQPQHF. CDR3 nucleotide sequence: TGTGCCAGCAGGGGAGACAGGGGAAGTCAGCCCCAGCATTTT.

The chain joins TRBV9 to TRBJ2-1; the D gene is possibly TRBD1 (6 bases). In germline, CDR1 is SGDLS, CDR2 YYNGEE. This CDR3 is 16 amino acids long. The germline V and J ends were trimmed by 2 bases and 2 bases, with 14 bases remaining between them. The CDR3 spells CASSVRTEITYNEQFF. The CDR3 DNA is TGTGCCAGCAGCGTTCGGACAGAGATTACCTACAATGAGCAGTTCTTC.

This clone has more than one count but fewer than ten. The chain uses TRBV10-3 and TRBJ2-7, with 9 nucleotides matching TRBD1. J gave up 1 base and V 3 bases, and 7 bases lay outside the gene matches. This CDR3 comprises 16 residues. Germline V gene lookup returns CDR1 ENHRY and CDR2 SYGVKD. The CDR3 DNA reads as TGTGCCATCAGTGACGGACCGGGACAGGGTTCCTACGAGCAGTACTTC. It codes for CAISDGPGQGSYEQYF.

The rearrangement uses TRBV6-5 and TRBJ1-1; weak D call: TRBD1 (5 bases). The germline V gene has CDR1 MNHEY and CDR2 SVGAGI. This CDR3 contains 14 residues. The germline V and J ends were trimmed by 4 bases and 2 bases, with 11 bases remaining between them. In DNA form, the CDR3 reads TGTGCCAGCAGTTGGGGACTTTCAAACACTGAAGCTTTCTTT. This encodes CASSWGLSNTEAFF.

The table lists this clone with a few counts. The rearrangement uses TRBV19 and TRBJ2-1, with 8 bases fitting TRBD1. Germline V lookup: CDR1 LNHDA, CDR2 SQIVND (reference sequence). Losses at the gene ends were 1 base for V and 6 bases for J; bases not matched to a gene: 5. The CDR3 has 15 amino acids. The CDR3 coding sequence is TGTGCCAGTAGTATAGTACAGGGGGGCATCAATGAGCAGTTCTTC. This sequence encodes CASSIVQGGINEQFF.

The rearrangement joins TRBV5-1 to TRBJ2-3; 7 bases agree with TRBD1. The CDR3 has 17 residues. Trimming at V came to 4 bases and at J to 1 base, leaving 12 bases not matched to a gene. Germline CDR1 and CDR2: SGHRS and YFSETQ. The CDR3 region is CASSTITGEGGTDTQYF. As DNA, the CDR3 is TGCGCCAGCAGCACCATTACAGGGGAAGGGGGCACAGATACGCAGTATTTT.

CDR3: CASSLTGKTNYGYTF. CDR3 coding DNA: TGCGCCAGCAGCCTGACAGGGAAGACTAACTATGGCTACACCTTC. The J gene is TRBJ1-2, the V gene TRBV5-1; 7 nucleotides line up with TRBD1. Germline assignment: CDR1 SGHRS and CDR2 YFSETQ. The CDR3 has 15 amino acids. J lost 0 bases, V lost 4 bases, and 6 bases had no gene match.

The chain joins TRBV10-3 to TRBJ1-5; D gene unclear. The CDR3 contains 12 residues. Germline-derived CDR1 and CDR2 are ENHRY and SYGVKD. Trimming cost V 5 bases and J 4 bases, with 6 bases left between them. The CDR3 sequence: CAISRVNQPQHF. The CDR3 DNA follows: TGTGCCATCAGTCGTGTTAATCAGCCCCAGCATTTT.

This sequence joins TRBV13 and TRBJ1-3, with no clear D. The CDR3 length is 15 residues. Germline V CDR1 and CDR2: PRHDT, FYEKMQ (reference sequence). Trimming left V 7 bases short and J 4 bases short, with 17 bases between. CDR3 DNA sequence: TGTGCCAGCACCACCAATCTAGCCGGGGGAAACACCATATATTTT. Translated: CASTTNLAGGNTIYF.

The chain carries TRBV7-2 and TRBJ2-1; TRBD1 matches at 10 bases. The CDR3 loop spans 15 amino acids. Germline V CDR1 and CDR2: SGHTA, FQGNSA. Unmatched junction bases numbered 5, after V lost 5 bases and J lost 4 bases. The CDR3, as DNA: TGTGCCAGCAGCCTGGGGACAGGGGTATACAATGAGCAGTTCTTC. Protein product: CASSLGTGVYNEQFF.

This rearrangement joins TRBV6-4 to TRBJ2-7, with 10 bases aligning to TRBD2. J was trimmed by 4 bases and V by 0 bases; bases with no gene match: 12. The CDR3 runs 18 residues. The germline V gene encodes CDR1 MRHNA and CDR2 SNTAGT. The CDR3 reads CASSDSNERGGLGYEQYF. For the CDR3, the DNA is TGTGCCAGCAGTGACTCGAACGAGCGGGGGGGCCTTGGGTACGAGCAGTACTTC.

CDR3 residues: CASSPGLAGVEQFF. CDR3 nucleotide sequence: TGTGCCAGCAGCCCCGGACTAGCGGGAGTTGAGCAGTTCTTC. This chain joins TRBV2 and TRBJ2-1, with TRBD2 matching over 13 bases. Germline V gene data show CDR1 as SNHLY and CDR2 as FYNNEI. This CDR3 region has 14 residues. J lost 9 bases, V lost 6 bases, and 5 bases had no gene match.

This clone was seen only once. V is TRBV7-6 and J is TRBJ1-4; D not resolved. The CDR3 sequence is 16 residues long. Trimming pared 1 base from V and 4 bases from J, leaving 13 bases between. Germline V gene lookup returns CDR1 SGHVS and CDR2 FNYEAQ. This CDR3 is CASSLVRAGSNEKLFF. CDR3 in DNA: TGTGCCAGCAGCTTAGTTAGGGCGGGCAGTAATGAAAAACTGTTTTTT.

This clone came up once. CDR3 region: CASRPLGVSNQPQHF. In DNA, the CDR3 is TGTGCCAGCCGCCCTCTCGGGGTGAGCAATCAGCCCCAGCATTTT. The chain recombines TRBV28 with TRBJ1-5; D remains unclear. The CDR3 extends over 15 amino acids. CDR1 is MDHEN, CDR2 SYDVKM, per germline. The V end lost 8 bases, the J end lost 1 base, and 15 bases lay between the germline ends.

V usage is TRBV5-8 and J usage is TRBJ1-1, with TRBD1 as a possible D gene (5 bases). CDR1 is SGHTS, CDR2 YDEGEE, per germline. The CDR3 covers 15 residues. The V and J ends lost 1 base and 4 bases respectively, with 14 bases between them. This chain's CDR3 is CASSLWSVGGTEAFF. DNA of the CDR3: TGTGCCAGCAGCTTGTGGAGTGTGGGGGGCACTGAAGCTTTCTTT.

The chain has TRBV6-5 and TRBJ1-2, with unresolved D. The CDR3 extends over 12 amino acids. The V gene lost 11 bases and the J gene lost 6 bases, with 16 bases spanning the gap. Germline lookup yields CDR1 MNHEY and CDR2 SVGAGI. CDR3 loop: CAGGRRRDGYTF. The CDR3 DNA follows: TGTGCCGGCGGGCGCAGGCGGGATGGCTACACCTTC.

The V gene is TRBV28, the J gene TRBJ2-7; D perhaps matches TRBD2 (6 bases). The length of the CDR3 is 14 residues. The germline V gene has CDR1 MDHEN and CDR2 SYDVKM. The germline V and J ends were trimmed by 8 bases and 0 bases, with 14 bases remaining between them. CDR3 sequence: CASQRLGGSYEQYF. CDR3 coding DNA: TGTGCCAGCCAGAGGTTGGGGGGCTCCTACGAGCAGTACTTC. Filled out from reference TRBV28 and TRBJ2-7, the complete variable domain reads DVKVTQSSRYLVKRTGEKVFLECVQDMDHENMFWYRQDPGLGLRLIYFSYDVKMKEKGDIPEGYSVSREKKERFSLILESASTNQTSMYLCASQRLGGSYEQYFGPGTRLTVT.

The chain links TRBV2 to TRBJ2-2; TRBD2 might be the D (6 bases). The CDR3 is 14 amino acids. Germline values: CDR1 SNHLY, CDR2 FYNNEI. The ends were cut back, 8 bases at V and 5 bases at J, with 15 bases in the middle. In DNA form, the CDR3 reads TGTGCCAGCGGGCGGGCGGGACGGACCGGGGAGCTGTTTTTT. Amino acids: CASGRAGRTGELFF.

The chain employs TRBV7-2 and TRBJ1-2, with D perhaps TRBD1 (5 bases). Deletions cut 5 bases from V and 0 bases from J, with 10 bases between. The CDR3 runs 14 residues. Looked up from germline, CDR1 is SGHTA and CDR2 is FQGNSA. The CDR3 bases are TGTGCCAGCAGCCGCGACAGTTCTAACTATGGCTACACCTTC. Residues: CASSRDSSNYGYTF. The full variable domain, completed using reference TRBV7-2 and TRBJ1-2, is GAGVSQSPSNKVTEKGKDVELRCDPISGHTALYWYRQSLGQGLEFLIYFQGNSAPDKSGLPSDRFSAERTGGSVSTLTIQRTQQEDSAVYLCASSRDSSNYGYTFGSGTRLTVV.

This clone was observed a few times. The chain employs TRBV7-9 and TRBJ2-2; D is possibly TRBD1 (6 bases). The CDR3 loop spans 17 amino acids. V lost 4 bases, J lost 4 bases, and 19 bases lay in between. Per germline, CDR1 SEHNR and CDR2 FQNEAQ (reference sequence). The CDR3 region has the DNA TGTGCCAGCAGCTCCTCTCTCCCACAGGGCGGCACCGGGGAGCTGTTTTTT. The encoded protein is CASSSSLPQGGTGELFF.

This clone was found a few times. This chain joins TRBV5-1 and TRBJ1-3; a weak D match, TRBD1 (5 bases). In germline, CDR1 is SGHRS, CDR2 YFSETQ. This CDR3 contains 16 residues. V was shortened by 0 bases and J by 2 bases, with 12 bases between the two germline ends. This CDR3 is CASSLAPTGPGNTIYF. CDR3 bases: TGCGCCAGCAGCTTGGCCCCTACAGGTCCTGGAAACACCATATATTTT. Looking up the rest from reference TRBV5-1 and TRBJ1-3 gives the full variable domain: KAGVTQTPRYLIKTRGQQVTLSCSPISGHRSVSWYQQTPGQGLQFLFEYFSETQRNKGNFPGRFSGRQFSNSRSEMNVSTLELGDSALYLCASSLAPTGPGNTIYFGEGSWLTVV.

This chain connects TRBV9 to TRBJ2-3; TRBD2 matches 16 bases. The CDR3 extends over 19 amino acids. Germline CDR1 SGDLS, CDR2 YYNGEE. J lost 2 bases, V lost 0 bases, and 6 bases had no gene match. The CDR3 spells CASSVATGLAGGPTDTQYF. The CDR3 nucleotides are TGTGCCAGCAGCGTAGCTACGGGACTAGCGGGGGGGCCCACAGATACGCAGTATTTT.